This record covers a single T cell receptor (beta chain). The data were obtained in a study of shared clonotypes between healthy human individuals. This table comes from immunoSEQ multiplex PCR, and its TCRdb copy is limited to in-frame clones, with some not included. The sample carries around 440,000 clones, more than 70% recorded once. This receptor was obtained from a woman between 40 and 50 years old in good health. Some clones in this sample may be carry-over from other donors' samples. Material: PBMCs.

The CDR3 region is CASSVSRYNEQFF. The CDR3 DNA sequence: TGTGCCAGCAGCGTTTCCAGGTACAATGAGCAGTTCTTC. This sequence joins TRBV9 and TRBJ2-1; D gene ambiguous. The CDR3 spans 13 residues. CDR1 is SGDLS, CDR2 YYNGEE, per germline. V was shortened by 2 bases and J by 4 bases, with 7 bases between the two germline ends.